What follows is one TCR beta chain and its context. Its antigen is undetermined. This may stem from a read error, because a much larger clone lies one nucleotide away. The sample belongs to a study of T cells after yellow fever vaccination. Findings and caveats of the study: Most clones from primary vaccination resurfaced after the booster (96% CD4, 88% CD8).

Germline values: CDR1 MNHNS, CDR2 SASEGT. The CDR3 extends over 15 amino acids. Researchers made TCR cDNA using 5'RACE template switching, and this step added a universal primer site and UMIs. TCRdb re-derived calls from the 5' RACE reads in MiXCR, one entry per CDR3 protein. Among 140,000 to 150,000 distinct CDR3 sequences listed, about 6.2% were seen once. This specimen was CD4+ T cells sorted from PBMCs, taken 10 days after the yellow fever booster vaccination. This rearrangement joins TRBV6-1 to TRBJ2-7; D may be TRBD1 (6 bases). The receptor comes from a man aged 25 to 40 who received the YFV17D yellow fever vaccine. CDR3 region: CTSSPLAGETDEQYF. The CDR3 nucleotides are TGTACCAGCAGTCCCCTTGCAGGGGAGACAGACGAGCAGTACTTC.